Listed below are T cell receptor beta chains from one sample, sequenced in a study of shared clonotypes between healthy human individuals. Assay used: immunoSEQ multiplex PCR; TCRdb lists only in-frame clones, some missing. The repertoire consists of about 680,000 clones, with around 78% occurring once and the leading ten covering roughly 1.9%. The sample was memory CD4+ T cells sorted from blood. The receptors shown here come from a woman aged 25 to 39 in good health. Both conserved end residues are part of each CDR3. The order of the fields is D gene, V gene, J gene, clone size, CDR3 protein, CDR3 DNA. D genes are given only for firm matches. Clone size is not always given. Where it is, it says once, few, many or a class for expanded clones.

TRBD2	TRBV15	TRBJ2-1	.	CATGSSGLDSYNEQFF	TGTGCCACCGGTTCTAGCGGACTCGACTCCTACAATGAGCAGTTCTTC
.	TRBV19	TRBJ2-6	.	CASSIGVGASGANVLTF	TGTGCCAGTAGTATTGGGGTCGGGGCCTCTGGGGCCAACGTCCTGACTTTC
.	TRBV5-4	TRBJ1-2	.	CASRRDIGHDGYTF	TGTGCCAGCAGGAGGGACATAGGTCACGATGGCTACACCTTC
.	TRBV15	TRBJ1-3	.	CATKAGLSSGNTIYF	TGTGCCACCAAAGCAGGCCTTTCCTCTGGAAACACCATATATTTT
TRBD1	TRBV30	TRBJ2-7	.	CAWSGDRDEQYF	TGTGCCTGGAGTGGGGACAGGGACGAGCAGTACTTC
.	TRBV28	TRBJ1-2	.	CASSFASAIGYTF	TGTGCCAGCAGTTTTGCCTCAGCGATCGGCTACACCTTC
.	TRBV9	TRBJ2-3	once	CASSVRLFADTQYF	TGTGCCAGCAGCGTTCGACTATTCGCAGATACGCAGTATTTT
.	TRBV28	TRBJ2-6	.	CASSKFFSGANVLTF	TGTGCCAGCAGCAAGTTTTTCTCTGGGGCCAACGTCCTGACTTTC
.	TRBV18	TRBJ1-5	.	CASSATDGDNQPQHF	TGTGCCAGCTCAGCCACGGACGGGGACAATCAGCCCCAGCATTTT
.	TRBV6-1	TRBJ1-5	.	CASSVQASSNQPQHF	TGTGCCAGCAGTGTTCAGGCGAGTAGCAATCAGCCCCAGCATTTT
TRBD2	TRBV6-5	TRBJ2-3	.	CASSYQLAGVSYF	TGTGCCAGCAGTTATCAACTAGCGGGAGTGTCATATTTT
.	TRBV5-1	TRBJ1-4	.	CASSLVPTGNEKLFF	TGCGCCAGCAGCTTGGTTCCCACGGGGAATGAAAAACTGTTTTTT
.	TRBV7-2	TRBJ2-7	.	CASSSLRQGEQYF	TGTGCCAGCAGTTCTCTTCGGCAGGGCGAGCAGTACTTC
.	TRBV7-6	TRBJ2-2	.	CASMKQFDTGELFF	TGTGCCAGCATGAAACAATTCGACACCGGGGAGCTGTTTTTT
.	TRBV27	TRBJ2-5	.	CASSSWGPDEETQYF	TGTGCCAGCAGTTCTTGGGGGCCGGACGAAGAGACCCAGTACTTC
TRBD2	TRBV14	TRBJ2-5	.	CASSHSETSGIRSETQYF	TGTGCCAGCAGCCATAGTGAGACTAGCGGGATCAGGAGTGAGACCCAGTACTTC
TRBD2	TRBV28	TRBJ2-1	.	CASSTASGWNNEQFF	TGTGCCAGCAGTACCGCTAGCGGGTGGAACAATGAGCAGTTCTTC
.	TRBV9	TRBJ1-2	.	CASSPSGQTNYGYTF	TGTGCCAGCAGCCCCTCCGGACAGACAAACTATGGCTACACCTTC
.	TRBV10-1	TRBJ2-1	.	CATADSANSYNEQFF	TGCGCCACCGCCGATAGCGCTAACTCCTACAATGAGCAGTTCTTC
TRBD2	TRBV2	TRBJ2-1	.	CASSKTPGLAYNEQFF	TGTGCCAGCAGTAAGACTCCGGGACTAGCATACAATGAGCAGTTCTTC
TRBD2	TRBV7-2	TRBJ2-1	once	CASSRLALSPNEQFF	TGTGCCAGCAGTAGACTAGCGCTTAGCCCCAATGAGCAGTTCTTC
.	TRBV7-9	TRBJ2-1	.	CASTPRGTYNEQFF	TGTGCCAGCACCCCCCGCGGGACCTACAATGAGCAGTTCTTC
.	TRBV2	TRBJ1-3	few	CASVTGLGNTIYF	TGTGCCAGCGTGACAGGTCTGGGAAACACCATATATTTT
.	TRBV6-6	TRBJ1-4	.	CASRGTNEKLFF	TGTGCCAGCAGAGGGACTAATGAAAAACTGTTTTTT
.	TRBV28	TRBJ2-1	.	CASSLNPLKRTVGDEQFF	TGTGCCAGCAGTTTGAACCCCCTTAAGCGCACGGTAGGCGATGAGCAGTTCTTC
TRBD2	TRBV5-4	TRBJ2-3	.	CASRHSGIHSDTQYF	TGTGCCAGCAGACATAGCGGGATTCACTCAGATACGCAGTATTTT
.	TRBV10-3	TRBJ2-7	.	CAISGSSYEQYF	TGTGCCATCAGTGGCAGCTCCTACGAGCAGTACTTC
.	TRBV5-4	TRBJ2-3	.	CASSPYFGSTDTQYF	TGTGCCAGCAGCCCATACTTCGGTAGCACAGATACGCAGTATTTT
TRBD2	TRBV9	TRBJ2-2	.	CASSPTSGNTGELFF	TGTGCCAGCAGCCCGACTAGCGGGAACACCGGGGAGCTGTTTTTT
.	TRBV5-4	TRBJ2-4	once	CASSPDRVGAKNIQYF	TGTGCCAGCAGCCCCGACCGGGTGGGAGCCAAAAACATTCAGTACTTC
.	TRBV29-1	TRBJ2-3	.	CSVVGGVADTQYF	TGCAGCGTTGTAGGGGGGGTGGCAGATACGCAGTATTTT
TRBD1	TRBV7-9	TRBJ1-5	.	CASSPGQAKGNQPQHF	TGTGCCAGCAGCCCGGGACAGGCTAAGGGCAATCAGCCCCAGCATTTT